The 20 T cell receptor beta chains below were found in one sample sequenced in a study of cytomegalovirus exposure and HLA in healthy donors. The PCR used 60 Vbeta and 13 Jbeta primers. The repertoire was sequenced with immunoSEQ multiplex PCR; TCRdb's copy has only in-frame clones and lacks some. The sample has 100,000 to 150,000 clones; 77% are singletons. The sequenced sample was PBMCs. The receptors were sampled from a male donor in good health and CMV-seropositive.

The chain combines TRBV2 with TRBJ2-7; 9 nucleotides align to TRBD1. The V and J ends lost 7 bases and 8 bases, in that order; junction bases with no gene match: 9. Germline V lookup: CDR1 SNHLY, CDR2 FYNNEI. This CDR3 comprises 13 residues. The CDR3 sequence is CASNLGQGTQQYF. The CDR3 bases are TGTGCCAGCAACCTGGGACAGGGTACGCAGCAGTACTTC.

The rearrangement links TRBV18 to TRBJ2-7; 7 positions agree with TRBD2. V lost 4 bases to trimming and J lost 3 bases; unmatched junction nucleotides: 9. Germline V gene sequence: CDR1 KGHSH, CDR2 LQKENI. The CDR3 runs to 15 residues. The CDR3 nucleotides are TGTGCCAGCTCACAAGGAACGGGCGGGGGCTACGAGCAGTACTTC. Translation gives CASSQGTGGGYEQYF. Combining the CDR3 with reference TRBV18 and TRBJ2-7 gives the whole variable domain NAGVMQNPRHLVRRRGQEARLRCSPMKGHSHVYWYRQLPEEGLKFMVYLQKENIIDESGMPKERFSAEFPKEGPSILRIQQVVRGDSAAYFCASSQGTGGGYEQYFGPGTRLTVT.

CDR3 amino acids: CASSLAGGLAVYNEQFF. Written as DNA, the CDR3 is TGTGCCAGCAGCTTAGCTGGTGGGCTAGCGGTGTACAATGAGCAGTTCTTC. The chain joins TRBV11-2 to TRBJ2-1, with 7 bases lining up with TRBD2. The CDR3 spans 17 residues. Trimming removed 1 base from V and 4 bases from J; junction bases left unmatched: 10. Germline CDR1 SGHAT, CDR2 FQNNGV.

V and J are TRBV6-5 and TRBJ2-1, with D possibly being TRBD2 (6 bases). Germline lookup yields CDR1 MNHEY and CDR2 SVGAGI. The CDR3 length is 14 residues. V was cut by 2 bases and J by 7 bases, with 12 bases left in between. Here the CDR3 reads CASSYKRAENEQFF. The CDR3 DNA sequence: TGTGCCAGCAGTTACAAGCGGGCGGAGAATGAGCAGTTCTTC.

The chain has TRBV7-2 and TRBJ2-2; D gene ambiguous. The germline V gene has CDR1 SGHTA and CDR2 FQGNSA. V was cut by 5 bases and J by 1 base, with 8 bases left in between. The length of the CDR3 is 14 residues. The CDR3 sequence: CASSPPKNTGELFF. As DNA, the CDR3 is TGTGCCAGCAGCCCCCCTAAGAACACCGGGGAGCTGTTTTTT.

This chain joins TRBV7-6 and TRBJ1-5; D may be TRBD1 (5 bases). The V gene's germline CDR1 is SGHVS and CDR2 FNYEAQ. V shed 4 bases and J shed 9 bases, with 13 bases lying between them. The CDR3 has 13 amino acids. The CDR3 sequence: CASSSDAGGPQHF. The CDR3 region has the DNA TGTGCCAGCAGCTCGGACGCGGGGGGGCCCCAGCATTTT. Full variable domain (outside the CDR3, taken from reference TRBV7-6 and TRBJ1-5): GAGVSQSPRYKVTKRGQDVALRCDPISGHVSLYWYRQALGQGPEFLTYFNYEAQQDKSGLPNDRFSAERPEGSISTLTIQRTEQRDSAMYRCASSSDAGGPQHFGDGTRLSIL.

V gene TRBV5-1 combines with J gene TRBJ2-3; 8 bases map to TRBD2. CDR3 length: 17 amino acids. Trimming took 0 bases from V and 2 from J; bases not matched to a gene: 8. CDR1 and CDR2 from the germline V gene are SGHRS and YFSETQ. CDR3 amino acids: CASSLGSSGMVTDTQYF. The CDR3, as DNA: TGCGCCAGCAGCTTGGGGAGTAGCGGGATGGTCACAGATACGCAGTATTTT.

The chain recombines TRBV7-9 with TRBJ2-1; TRBD2 aligns across 10 bases. The CDR3 extends over 15 amino acids. The V gene end was trimmed by 0 bases and the J gene end by 8 bases; junction bases not matched to a gene: 4. CDR1 is SEHNR, CDR2 FQNEAQ, per germline (reference sequence). CDR3 sequence (DNA): TGTGCCAGCAGCTTAGCGGGACTAGCGAGGGATGAGCAGTTCTTC. Translating it yields CASSLAGLARDEQFF.

The chain employs TRBV4-1 and TRBJ1-2, with 8 bases fitting TRBD1. Germline V gene data show CDR1 as MGHRA and CDR2 as YSYEKL. V was pared by 5 bases and J by 0 bases, with 5 bases of the junction left unmatched. This CDR3 comprises 15 residues. CDR3 protein: CASSEDREANYGYTF. CDR3 bases: TGCGCCAGCAGCGAGGACAGGGAAGCTAACTATGGCTACACCTTC.

The CDR3 here is CASSPDRGRLTTNEKLFF. CDR3 bases: TGTGCCAGCAGCCCCGACAGGGGGCGGTTGACAACTAATGAAAAACTGTTTTTT. The J gene is TRBJ1-4, the V gene TRBV7-8; 10 nucleotides match TRBD1. CDR3 length: 18 residues. CDR1 and CDR2 (germline): SGHVS, FQNEAQ. J gave up 0 bases and V 5 bases, and 9 bases lay outside the gene matches.

This rearrangement joins TRBV7-9 to TRBJ1-2; 9 nucleotides match TRBD1. The length of the CDR3 is 14 residues. V was pared by 5 bases and J by 7 bases, with 8 bases of the junction left unmatched. CDR1 SEHNR and CDR2 FQNEAQ come from the germline V gene (reference sequence). The CDR3 here is CASSQTGGKVGYTF. Written as DNA, the CDR3 is TGTGCCAGCAGCCAGACAGGGGGGAAGGTTGGCTACACCTTC. Looking up the rest from reference TRBV7-9 and TRBJ1-2 gives the full variable domain: DTGVSQNPRHKITKRGQNVTFRCDPISEHNRLYWYRQTLGQGPEFLTYFQNEAQLEKSRLLSDRFSAERPKGSFSTLEIQRTEQGDSAMYLCASSQTGGKVGYTFGSGTRLTVV.

This clone showed up just once. This rearrangement joins TRBV5-1 to TRBJ2-5, with D possibly matching TRBD2 (6 bases). The CDR3 is 15 amino acids. Germline CDR1 reads SGHRS; CDR2 reads YFSETQ. V lost 0 bases and J 4 bases, leaving 13 bases between the germline ends. The chain's CDR3 is CASSLATSSGETQYF. The CDR3 DNA is TGCGCCAGCAGCTTGGCGACTAGTTCAGGAGAGACCCAGTACTTC.

This chain joins TRBV19 and TRBJ2-5; 8 bases fit TRBD2. The V segment lost 0 bases and the J segment 3 bases; nucleotides outside the gene matches: 3. Germline V lookup: CDR1 LNHDA, CDR2 SQIVND (reference sequence). This CDR3 spans 15 amino acids. CDR3 sequence: CASSIDGTREETQYF. Here the CDR3 DNA reads TGTGCCAGTAGTATAGACGGGACTAGGGAAGAGACCCAGTACTTC.

CDR3 protein: CASSSKTDSYNEQFF. As DNA, the CDR3 is TGTGCCAGCAGCTCGAAGACAGACTCCTACAATGAGCAGTTCTTC. The chain links TRBV7-2 to TRBJ2-1; D is perhaps TRBD1 (5 bases). Trimming removed 4 bases from V and 0 bases from J, with 10 bases in between. The CDR3 contains 15 residues. Germline V gene sequence: CDR1 SGHTA, CDR2 FQGNSA.

The rearrangement uses TRBV6-1 and TRBJ2-5, with 7 bases fitting TRBD1. CDR1 and CDR2 from the germline V gene are MNHNS and SASEGT. The V segment lost 6 bases and the J segment 5 bases; nucleotides outside the gene matches: 6. The CDR3 runs 13 residues. CDR3 loop: CASRQGPPETQYF. The CDR3 DNA is TGTGCCAGCAGACAGGGGCCTCCTGAGACCCAGTACTTC.

This clone was detected only once. This chain links TRBV4-1 with TRBJ2-3; D is ambiguous. The CDR3 consists of 16 residues. Germline loops: CDR1 MGHRA, CDR2 YSYEKL. V was pared by 4 bases and J by 0 bases, with 14 bases between. CDR3 protein: CASSLKQYTSTDTQYF. The CDR3, as DNA: TGCGCCAGCAGCCTAAAACAGTACACTAGCACAGATACGCAGTATTTT.

This sequence joins TRBV19 and TRBJ1-2; D might be TRBD1 (6 bases). Looked up from germline, CDR1 is LNHDA and CDR2 is SQIVND (reference sequence). V was clipped by 0 bases and J by 4 bases, with 18 bases between them. The CDR3 runs 17 residues. The CDR3 DNA follows: TGTGCCAGTAGTATAGAGATTTTGGCAGGGACAAGCTATGGCTACACCTTC. It translates to CASSIEILAGTSYGYTF.

The chain recombines TRBV13 with TRBJ1-3; D is undetermined. CDR3 length: 13 amino acids. With 5 bases removed from V and 5 bases from J, the gap between germline ends came to 10 bases. Looked up from germline, CDR1 is PRHDT and CDR2 is FYEKMQ (reference sequence). The CDR3 DNA follows: TGTGCCAGCAGCAACGGACTAAGAAACACCATATATTTT. This codes for CASSNGLRNTIYF.

The J gene is TRBJ2-5, the V gene TRBV27; 10 positions match TRBD1. The J call may be wrong; the DNA end is better matched by TRBJ2-7. CDR3 size: 13 residues. Germline CDR1 MNHEY, CDR2 SMNVEV (reference sequence). In DNA form, the CDR3 reads TGTGCCAGCCGGGACAGGGGTCTCTACGAGCAGTACTTC. Its translation: CASRDRGLYEQYF.

Concerning this clone: At one boundary the junction diverges from the germline segment, which might be a read error. Here the CDR3 reads CASSSGQGSSGANGLTF. The CDR3 DNA follows: TGCGCCAGCAGCTCGGGACAGGGGAGCTCTGGGGCCAACGGCCTGACTTTC. The chain combines TRBV5-1 with TRBJ2-6, with 10 bases aligning to TRBD1. CDR3 length equals 17 residues. Germline CDR1 SGHRS, CDR2 YFSETQ.